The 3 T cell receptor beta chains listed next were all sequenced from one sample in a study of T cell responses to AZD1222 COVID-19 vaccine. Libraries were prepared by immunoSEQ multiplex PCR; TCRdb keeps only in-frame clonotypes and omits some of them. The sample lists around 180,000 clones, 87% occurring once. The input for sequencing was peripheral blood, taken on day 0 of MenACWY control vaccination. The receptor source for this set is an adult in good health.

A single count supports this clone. The CDR3 reads CASSDLNWGTVNTEAFF. For the CDR3, the DNA is TGTGCCAGCAGTGATTTAAATTGGGGGACGGTGAACACTGAAGCTTTCTTT. J is TRBJ1-1 and V is TRBV6-1; TRBD1 is a possible D gene (5 bases). CDR3 length equals 17 residues. Trimming took 3 bases from V and 0 from J, leaving 17 bases between them. Per the germline V gene, CDR1 is MNHNS and CDR2 is SASEGT.

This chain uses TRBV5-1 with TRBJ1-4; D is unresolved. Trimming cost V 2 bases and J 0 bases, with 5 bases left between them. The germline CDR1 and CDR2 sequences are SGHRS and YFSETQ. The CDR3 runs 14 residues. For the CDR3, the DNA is TGCGCCAGCAGCTTTTGGGCAACTAATGAAAAACTGTTTTTT. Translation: CASSFWATNEKLFF.

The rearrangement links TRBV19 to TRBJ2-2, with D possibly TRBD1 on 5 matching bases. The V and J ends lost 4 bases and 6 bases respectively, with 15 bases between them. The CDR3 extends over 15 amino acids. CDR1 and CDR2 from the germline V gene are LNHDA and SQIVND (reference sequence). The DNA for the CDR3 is TGTGCCAGTAGTAGGCGACAGCCGACGTCCGGGGAGCTGTTTTTT. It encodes CASSRRQPTSGELFF.